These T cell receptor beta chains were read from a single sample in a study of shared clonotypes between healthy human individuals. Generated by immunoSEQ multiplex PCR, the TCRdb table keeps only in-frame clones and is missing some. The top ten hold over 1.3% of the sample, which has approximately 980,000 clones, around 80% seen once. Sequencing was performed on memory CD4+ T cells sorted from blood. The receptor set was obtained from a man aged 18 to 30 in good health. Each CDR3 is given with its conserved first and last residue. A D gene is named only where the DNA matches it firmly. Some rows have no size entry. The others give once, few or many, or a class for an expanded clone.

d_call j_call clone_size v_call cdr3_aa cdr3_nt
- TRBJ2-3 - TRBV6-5 CASGLGRPSTDTQYF TGTGCCAGCGGCTTGGGACGGCCTAGCACAGATACGCAGTATTTT
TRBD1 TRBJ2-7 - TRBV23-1 CASSQSVDRGPGEQYF TGCGCCAGCAGTCAATCGGTCGACAGGGGGCCGGGGGAGCAGTACTTC
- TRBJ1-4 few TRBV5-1 CASSKGGGLANEKLFF TGCGCCAGCAGCAAGGGAGGGGGTCTGGCTAATGAAAAACTGTTTTTT
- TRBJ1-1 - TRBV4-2 CASSQGPTAFF TGTGCCAGCAGCCAAGGACCAACGGCTTTCTTT
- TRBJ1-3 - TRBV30 CACQRGSSGNTIYF TGTGCCTGTCAGCGGGGGAGCTCTGGAAACACCATATATTTT
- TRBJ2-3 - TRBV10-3 CATNQGETDTQYF TGTGCCACTAACCAGGGTGAGACAGATACGCAGTATTTT
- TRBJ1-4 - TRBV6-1 CASKTNEKLFF TGTGCCAGCAAGACGAACGAAAAACTGTTTTTT
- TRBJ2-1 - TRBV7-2 CASSLQGLNEQFF TGTGCCAGCAGCCTACAGGGTCTGAATGAGCAGTTCTTC
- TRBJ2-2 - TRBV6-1 CASSGTNTGELFF TGTGCCAGCTCTGGAACGAACACCGGGGAGCTGTTTTTT
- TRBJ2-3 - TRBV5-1 CASSPLSQTTDTQYF TGCGCCAGCAGCCCTCTCAGCCAAACCACAGATACGCAGTATTTT
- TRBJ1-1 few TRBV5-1 CASSLKGDGGLNTEAFF TGCGCCAGCAGCTTGAAGGGGGATGGGGGCTTGAACACTGAAGCTTTCTTT
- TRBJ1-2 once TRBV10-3 CAISDHSVGEGYTF TGTGCCATCAGTGACCATTCGGTGGGGGAAGGCTACACCTTC
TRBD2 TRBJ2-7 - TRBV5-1 CASSPSLATAYEQYF TGCGCCAGCAGCCCGTCACTAGCGACGGCCTACGAGCAGTACTTC
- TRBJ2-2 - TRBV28 CASSPLGTANTGELFF TGTGCCAGCAGTCCCCTAGGGACGGCGAACACCGGGGAGCTGTTTTTT
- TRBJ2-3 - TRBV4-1 CASSQSPRQGGGDTQYF TGCGCCAGCAGCCAAAGCCCTAGGCAGGGAGGGGGAGATACGCAGTATTTT
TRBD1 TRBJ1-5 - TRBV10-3 CAIRTGGTGQPQHF TGTGCCATTAGGACAGGGGGCACGGGTCAGCCCCAGCATTTT
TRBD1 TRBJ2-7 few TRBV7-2 CASSSSQTGGYPYEQYF TGTGCCAGCAGCTCCTCTCAAACAGGGGGCTACCCCTACGAGCAGTACTTC
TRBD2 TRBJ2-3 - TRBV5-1 CASRGTSGKTDTQYF TGCGCCAGCAGGGGGACTAGCGGGAAAACAGATACGCAGTATTTT
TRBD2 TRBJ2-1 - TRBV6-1 CASSEGGLAGGNEQFF TGTGCCAGCAGTGAAGGTGGTCTAGCGGGGGGGAATGAGCAGTTCTTC
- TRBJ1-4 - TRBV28 CASSSTGLGEKLFF TGTGCCAGCAGTTCCACAGGGTTAGGGGAAAAACTGTTTTTT
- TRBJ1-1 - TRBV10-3 CAISAGLTEAFF TGTGCCATCAGTGCTGGGCTCACTGAAGCTTTCTTT
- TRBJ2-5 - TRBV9 CASSVNPGEETQYF TGTGCCAGCAGCGTTAACCCAGGGGAAGAGACCCAGTACTTC
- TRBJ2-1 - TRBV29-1 CSVAYNEQFF TGCAGCGTTGCCTACAATGAGCAGTTCTTC
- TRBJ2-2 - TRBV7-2 CASSLRWTTGELFF TGTGCCAGCAGCTTAAGGTGGACCACCGGGGAGCTGTTTTTT
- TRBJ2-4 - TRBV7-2 CASSTGQLQYF TGTGCCAGCAGCACTGGACAGCTTCAGTACTTC
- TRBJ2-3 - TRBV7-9 CASSLNGADTQYF TGTGCCAGCAGCTTGAATGGCGCAGATACGCAGTATTTT
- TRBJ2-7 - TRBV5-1 CASSSGPPYEQYF TGCGCCAGCAGCTCCGGACCACCCTACGAGCAGTACTTC